The 9 T cell receptor beta chains below were found in one sample sequenced in a study of T-cell memory formation after mild COVID-19. TCRdb reprocessed the 5' RACE reads via MiXCR and lists one record per CDR3 protein. Seen here are hundreds of thousands of distinct CDR3 sequences, 20% to 25% observed once, and the top ten hold around 9%. The source material was PBMCs or a T cell subset sorted from them (not recorded which). The receptors come from an adult woman who had mild COVID-19 (a few samples of this study predate the infection). Cell type and time point are not known.

The chain recombines TRBV12-5 with TRBJ1-2; TRBD1 matches at 7 bases. Germline loops: CDR1 LGHNT, CDR2 FRNRAP. Trimming took 4 bases from V and 4 from J; bases not matched to a gene: 12. This CDR3 contains 16 residues. CDR3 sequence (DNA): TGTGCTAGTGGTTCTTTCCGGGGACAGACTCTCTATGGCTACACCTTC. Protein product: CASGSFRGQTLYGYTF. Supplemented by reference TRBV12-5 and TRBJ1-2, the full variable domain reads DARVTQTPRHKVTEMGQEVTMRCQPILGHNTVFWYRQTMMQGLELLAYFRNRAPLDDSGMPKDRFSAEMPDATLATLKIQPSEPRDSAVYFCASGSFRGQTLYGYTFGSGTRLTVV.

Only a few counts were recorded for this clonotype. The chain combines TRBV12-3 or TRBV12-4 with TRBJ1-6; the match to TRBD1 covers 7 bases. V gave up 5 bases and J gave up 10 bases; unmatched junction bases: 8. This CDR3 region has 14 residues. The CDR3 loop reads CASSTGEMRSPLHF. Written as DNA, the CDR3 is TGTGCCAGCAGTACAGGGGAGATGAGATCACCCCTCCACTTT.

The V call is TRBV29-1, the J call TRBJ2-3; D might be TRBD2 (5 bases). This CDR3 has 13 residues. CDR1 and CDR2 from the germline V gene are SQVTM and ANQGSEA. Trimming took 5 bases from V and 2 from J, leaving 11 bases between them. DNA of the CDR3: TGCAGCGTTTTTTCGCGGGTCACAGATACGCAGTATTTT. This encodes CSVFSRVTDTQYF.

The chain has TRBV7-9 and TRBJ2-2, with D perhaps being TRBD1 or TRBD2 (5 bases each). Between the trimmed V and J ends, which lost 4 bases and 7 bases, there was a span of 10 bases. The CDR3 covers 13 residues. In germline, CDR1 is SEHNR, CDR2 FQNEAQ (reference sequence). The CDR3 reads CASSSRGNGELFF. In DNA, the CDR3 is TGTGCCAGCAGCTCTCGGGGCAACGGGGAGCTGTTTTTT.

This clonotype was seen only a few times. The genes are TRBV7-9 and TRBJ2-4; weak D call: TRBD1 (6 bases). Trimming cost V 4 bases and J 0 bases, with 16 bases left between them. This CDR3 has 17 amino acids. Per the germline V gene, CDR1 is SEHNR and CDR2 is FQNEAQ (reference sequence). CDR3 in amino acids: CASSYNPGALAKNIQYF. DNA of the CDR3: TGTGCCAGCAGCTACAACCCAGGGGCTCTAGCCAAAAACATTCAGTACTTC. Using reference TRBV7-9 and TRBJ2-4 for the parts outside the CDR3, the full variable domain is DTGVSQNPRHKITKRGQNVTFRCDPISEHNRLYWYRQTLGQGPEFLTYFQNEAQLEKSRLLSDRFSAERPKGSFSTLEIQRTEQGDSAMYLCASSYNPGALAKNIQYFGAGTRLSVL.

This clonotype appeared once. The genes are TRBV7-9 and TRBJ1-2, with D hard to call. CDR1 and CDR2 (germline): SEHNR, FQNEAQ (reference sequence). The ends were cut back, 2 bases at V and 4 bases at J, with 11 bases in the middle. This CDR3 is 14 amino acids long. In DNA, the CDR3 is TGTGCCAGCAGCTTAAGCGCGGCCTCCTATGGCTACACCTTC. This encodes CASSLSAASYGYTF.

This chain links TRBV12-3 or TRBV12-4 with TRBJ1-1; 9 bases are shared with TRBD1. With V trimmed by 5 bases and J by 4 bases, 11 bases remained unmatched. The CDR3 runs 16 residues. The CDR3 DNA is TGTGCCAGCAGTACCGGGACAGGGTCGGGGGGCACTGAAGCTTTCTTT. This translates into CASSTGTGSGGTEAFF.

V and J are TRBV9 and TRBJ1-5, with D possibly being TRBD1 (5 bases). Trimming cost V 0 bases and J 4 bases, with 8 bases left between them. This CDR3 has 14 amino acids. Germline-derived CDR1 and CDR2 are SGDLS and YYNGEE. This chain's CDR3 is CASSVGQPNQPQHF. In nucleotides, the CDR3 is TGTGCCAGCAGCGTAGGACAGCCGAATCAGCCCCAGCATTTT.

This clonotype has a handful of counts. The V gene is TRBV7-2, the J gene TRBJ2-1; 9 bases match TRBD2. CDR3 size: 16 residues. The germline V gene encodes CDR1 SGHTA and CDR2 FQGNSA. Trimming cost V 2 bases and J 7 bases; bases outside gene matches: 9. DNA for the CDR3: TGTGCCAGCAGCTTACTATGGCGGGAGGGGGGGAATGAGCAGTTCTTC. This codes for CASSLLWREGGNEQFF.